The rows below give T cell receptor beta chains drawn from one sample of a study of blood T cells in healthy people across ages. One entry per CDR3 protein, called by TCRdb with MiXCR from the 5' RACE reads. Of 600,000 or so distinct CDR3 sequences in the sample, about 30% were seen once. The specimen sequenced was blood. The receptor set was obtained from a woman aged 80 or over in good health. Both conserved end residues are part of each CDR3. The D gene is left open where the match is weak. Not all rows give a size; the values are once, few, many and, for expanded clones, a class.

v_gene: TRBV6-6; d_gene: -; j_gene: TRBJ2-2; abundance: -; CDR3aa: CASSYLGGRNTGELFF; CDR3nt: TGTGCCAGCAGTTACCTGGGGGGCCGGAACACCGGGGAGCTGTTTTTT
v_gene: TRBV29-1; d_gene: -; j_gene: TRBJ1-1; abundance: many; CDR3aa: CSFLEGKKAFF; CDR3nt: TGCAGCTTCCTGGAGGGAAAAAAAGCTTTCTTT
v_gene: TRBV2; d_gene: TRBD1; j_gene: TRBJ2-1; abundance: many; CDR3aa: CASLPPGTATYNEQFF; CDR3nt: TGTGCCAGCCTCCCCCCCGGGACAGCAACTTACAATGAGCAGTTCTTC
v_gene: TRBV29-1; d_gene: TRBD2; j_gene: TRBJ2-4; abundance: many; CDR3aa: CSPGTNKNIQYF; CDR3nt: TGCAGCCCTGGGACTAACAAAAACATTCAGTACTTC
v_gene: TRBV24-1; d_gene: TRBD1; j_gene: TRBJ2-3; abundance: -; CDR3aa: CATSDPWTGGDLAQYF; CDR3nt: TGTGCCACCAGTGATCCTTGGACAGGGGGCGATTTGGCGCAGTATTTT
v_gene: TRBV5-1; d_gene: -; j_gene: TRBJ1-1; abundance: many; CDR3aa: CASSPGHQGTEAFF; CDR3nt: TGCGCCAGCAGCCCGGGACACCAGGGCACTGAAGCTTTCTTT
v_gene: TRBV20-1; d_gene: -; j_gene: TRBJ2-3; abundance: -; CDR3aa: CSARDDPDTQYF; CDR3nt: TGCAGTGCTAGGGACGACCCAGATACGCAGTATTTT
v_gene: TRBV12-3/TRBV12-4; d_gene: -; j_gene: TRBJ1-2; abundance: many; CDR3aa: CASSLNRFYGYTF; CDR3nt: TGTGCCAGCAGTTTAAACAGATTCTATGGCTACACCTTC
v_gene: TRBV7-9; d_gene: -; j_gene: TRBJ2-1; abundance: -; CDR3aa: CASSLLQGVEQFF; CDR3nt: TGTGCCAGCAGCTTGCTACAGGGTGTTGAGCAGTTCTTC
v_gene: TRBV30; d_gene: -; j_gene: TRBJ2-7; abundance: many; CDR3aa: CAWSVASPFTEQYF; CDR3nt: TGTGCCTGGAGTGTAGCGTCCCCCTTTACTGAGCAGTACTTC
v_gene: TRBV6-1; d_gene: TRBD1; j_gene: TRBJ1-1; abundance: -; CDR3aa: CANKTGWVDTEAFF; CDR3nt: TGTGCCAACAAGACAGGGTGGGTTGACACTGAAGCTTTCTTT
v_gene: TRBV29-1; d_gene: -; j_gene: TRBJ2-6; abundance: many; CDR3aa: CSVAGVNSGANVLTF; CDR3nt: TGCAGCGTTGCGGGTGTCAACTCTGGGGCCAACGTCCTGACTTTC
v_gene: TRBV5-1; d_gene: -; j_gene: TRBJ1-1; abundance: few; CDR3aa: CALDVGEGTEAFF; CDR3nt: TGCGCCTTAGACGTCGGGGAAGGCACTGAAGCTTTCTTT
v_gene: TRBV21-1; d_gene: -; j_gene: TRBJ1-2; abundance: once; CDR3aa: CASSKYDRARKNLNYGYTF; CDR3nt: TGTGCCAGCAGCAAATATGACAGGGCCAGGAAGAACCTAAACTATGGCTACACCTTC
v_gene: TRBV12-3/TRBV12-4; d_gene: -; j_gene: TRBJ1-6; abundance: many; CDR3aa: CASSPRYDSPLHF; CDR3nt: TGTGCCAGCAGCCCCCGGTACGATTCACCCCTCCACTTT
v_gene: TRBV13; d_gene: -; j_gene: TRBJ1-1; abundance: many; CDR3aa: CASSFSDTEAFF; CDR3nt: TGTGCCAGCAGCTTTTCGGACACTGAAGCTTTCTTT
v_gene: TRBV12-3/TRBV12-4; d_gene: TRBD1; j_gene: TRBJ2-1; abundance: -; CDR3aa: CAATGESYNEQFF; CDR3nt: TGTGCCGCTACAGGGGAATCCTACAATGAGCAGTTCTTC
v_gene: TRBV20-1; d_gene: -; j_gene: TRBJ2-7; abundance: many; CDR3aa: CSAQTEAYEQYF; CDR3nt: TGCAGTGCTCAGACTGAGGCCTACGAGCAGTACTTC